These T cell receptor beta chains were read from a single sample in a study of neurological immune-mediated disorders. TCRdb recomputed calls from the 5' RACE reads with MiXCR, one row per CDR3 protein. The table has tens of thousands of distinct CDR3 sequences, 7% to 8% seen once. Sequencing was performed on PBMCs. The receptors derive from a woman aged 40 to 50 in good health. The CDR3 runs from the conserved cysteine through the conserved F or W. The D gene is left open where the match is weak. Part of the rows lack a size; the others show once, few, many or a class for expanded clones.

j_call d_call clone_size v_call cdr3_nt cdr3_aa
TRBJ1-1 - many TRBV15 TGTGCCACCAGCAGAGTAGTGTGGGGGAGCACTGAAGCTTTCTTT CATSRVVWGSTEAFF
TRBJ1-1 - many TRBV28 TGTGCCAGCAGCCGACCCGGACAGATGAACACTGAAGCTTTCTTT CASSRPGQMNTEAFF
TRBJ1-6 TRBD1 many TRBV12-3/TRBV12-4 TGTGCCAGCAGTCCGCGGCGGACAGGGAAAAATTCACCCCTCCACTTT CASSPRRTGKNSPLHF
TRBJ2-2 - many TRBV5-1 TGCGCCAGCAGCTCATCCTTAGCCCCCGGGGAGCTGTTTTTT CASSSSLAPGELFF
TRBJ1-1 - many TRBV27 TGTGCCAGCAGTTTCAATAATCCAGGCTTGGGCACTGAAGCTTTCTTT CASSFNNPGLGTEAFF
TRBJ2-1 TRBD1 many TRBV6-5 TGTGCCAGCAGTTACTCGACCGGGACAGGCAATGAGCAGTTCTTC CASSYSTGTGNEQFF
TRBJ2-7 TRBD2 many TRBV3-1 TGTGCCAGCAGCCCGCCGGGACTAGGAGGTCGCGAGCAGTACTTC CASSPPGLGGREQYF
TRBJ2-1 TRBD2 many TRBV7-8 TGTGCCAGCAGCCACGGACTAGCGGGAGGCGGGAGCTCCTACAATGAGCAGTTCTTC CASSHGLAGGGSSYNEQFF
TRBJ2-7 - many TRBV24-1 TGTGCCACCAGTGACTTGGACTACTCCGAGCAGTACTTC CATSDLDYSEQYF
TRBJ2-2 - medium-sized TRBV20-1 TGCAGTGCCCCGGACTTCTCCACCGGGGAGCTGTTTTTT CSAPDFSTGELFF
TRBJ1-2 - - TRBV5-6 TGTGCCAGCAGCTTTCAAGGGTTCGGTGGCTACACCTTC CASSFQGFGGYTF
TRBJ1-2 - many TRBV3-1 TGTGCCAGCAGCCAAGGTCTCTCAGGGTCCTATGGCTACACCTTC CASSQGLSGSYGYTF
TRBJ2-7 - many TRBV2 TGTGCCAGCAGGAAAGACAGCGCCTACGAGCAGTACTTC CASRKDSAYEQYF
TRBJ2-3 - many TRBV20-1 TGCAGTGCTAGACCTTGGAGAAGCGGGTGGCCATTTACTAGCACAGATACGCAGTATTTT CSARPWRSGWPFTSTDTQYF